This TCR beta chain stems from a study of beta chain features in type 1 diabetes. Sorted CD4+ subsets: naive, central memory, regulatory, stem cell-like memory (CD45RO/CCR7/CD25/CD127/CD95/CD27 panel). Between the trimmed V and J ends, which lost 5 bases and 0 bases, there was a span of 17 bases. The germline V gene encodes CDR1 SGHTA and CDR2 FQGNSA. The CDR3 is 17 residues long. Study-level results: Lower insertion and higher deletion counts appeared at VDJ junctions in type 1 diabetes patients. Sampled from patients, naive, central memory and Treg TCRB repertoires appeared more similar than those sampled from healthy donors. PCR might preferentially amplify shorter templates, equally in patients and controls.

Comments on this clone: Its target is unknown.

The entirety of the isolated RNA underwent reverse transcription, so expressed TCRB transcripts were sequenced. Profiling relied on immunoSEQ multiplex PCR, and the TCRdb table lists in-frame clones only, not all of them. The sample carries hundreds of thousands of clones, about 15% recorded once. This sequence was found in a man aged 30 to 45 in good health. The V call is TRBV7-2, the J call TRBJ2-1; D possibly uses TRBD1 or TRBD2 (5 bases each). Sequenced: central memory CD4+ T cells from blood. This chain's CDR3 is CASSPVLGASSYNEQFF. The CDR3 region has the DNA TGTGCCAGCAGCCCCGTTCTCGGGGCGAGCTCCTACAATGAGCAGTTCTTC.